This T cell receptor (beta chain) was recovered during a study of cytomegalovirus exposure and HLA in healthy donors. Study information: Among the 300 to 450 genotyped donors, over 70% were placed in the Caucasian-associated ancestry cluster. Broader study findings: According to the study, approximately 150 TCR beta chains were cytomegalovirus-associated.

In germline, CDR1 is LGHNA, CDR2 YSLEER. Unmatched junction bases numbered 4, after V lost 1 base and J lost 5 bases. This CDR3 is built from 15 residues. In the PCR, 60 Vbeta and 13 Jbeta primers were used. The protocol was immunoSEQ multiplex PCR, while the TCRdb copy is restricted to in-frame clones and leaves out a portion. The top ten clones hold 1% to 1.5% of a sample with around 120,000 clones, roughly 83% of them seen once. As concerns this clone: The antigen remains undetermined.

Sequencing input: PBMCs. The J gene is TRBJ2-3, the V gene TRBV4-3; 9 bases are shared with TRBD1. This clonotype originated in a girl aged 2 to 10 in good health and CMV-seronegative. CDR3: CASSQAGTGQDTQYF. The CDR3 bases are TGCGCCAGCAGCCAAGCCGGGACAGGGCAAGATACGCAGTATTTT.